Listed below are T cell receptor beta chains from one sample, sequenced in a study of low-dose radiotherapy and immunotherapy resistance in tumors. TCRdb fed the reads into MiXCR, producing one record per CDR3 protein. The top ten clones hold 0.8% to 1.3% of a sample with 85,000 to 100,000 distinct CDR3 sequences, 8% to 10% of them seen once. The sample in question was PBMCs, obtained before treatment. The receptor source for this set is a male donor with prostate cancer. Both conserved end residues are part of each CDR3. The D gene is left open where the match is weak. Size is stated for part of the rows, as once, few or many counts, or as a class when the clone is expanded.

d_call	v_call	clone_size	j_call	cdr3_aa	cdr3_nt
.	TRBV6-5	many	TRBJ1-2	CASTTGPGRKNNYGYTF	TGTGCCAGCACCACCGGGCCCGGGAGGAAAAATAACTATGGCTACACCTTC
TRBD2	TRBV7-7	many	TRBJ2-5	CASSLGTSGLETQYF	TGTGCCAGCAGCTTGGGGACTAGCGGGTTGGAGACCCAGTACTTC
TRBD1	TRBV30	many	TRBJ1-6	CAWTTGGTFNSPLHF	TGTGCCTGGACTACAGGGGGTACCTTTAATTCACCCCTCCACTTT
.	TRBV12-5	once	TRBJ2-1	CASGLGLANGDEQFF	TGTGCTAGTGGTTTAGGGCTAGCGAACGGCGATGAGCAGTTCTTC
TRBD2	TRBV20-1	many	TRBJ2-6	CSASGALWANVLTF	TGCAGTGCCAGCGGGGCCCTCTGGGCCAACGTCCTGACTTTC
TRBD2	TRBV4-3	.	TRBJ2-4	CASSQDWRESIQYF	TGCGCCAGCAGCCAAGACTGGCGGGAGAGCATTCAGTACTTC
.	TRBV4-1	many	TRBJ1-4	CASSHTGANEKLFF	TGCGCCAGCAGCCATACGGGGGCGAATGAAAAACTGTTTTTT
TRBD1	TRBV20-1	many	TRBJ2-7	CSVSTGRSYGQYF	TGCAGTGTTTCGACAGGGCGTTCCTATGGGCAGTACTTC
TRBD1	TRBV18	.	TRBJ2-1	CASSPRDRGANNEQFF	TGTGCCAGCTCACCACGAGACAGGGGCGCTAACAATGAGCAGTTCTTC
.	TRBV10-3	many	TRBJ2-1	CAISDPGADEQFF	TGTGCCATCAGTGATCCGGGGGCGGATGAGCAGTTCTTC
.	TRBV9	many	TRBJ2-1	CASSFAPVTDSYNEQFF	TGTGCCAGCAGCTTCGCCCCCGTCACCGACTCCTACAATGAGCAGTTCTTC
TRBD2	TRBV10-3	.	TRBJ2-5	CAINDGRRVETQYF	TGTGCCATCAATGACGGGAGGCGGGTAGAGACCCAGTACTTC
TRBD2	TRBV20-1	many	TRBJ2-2	CSARKRLAANTGELFF	TGCAGTGCTAGGAAAAGACTAGCGGCGAACACCGGGGAGCTGTTTTTT
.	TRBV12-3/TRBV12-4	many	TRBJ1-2	CASSLGFGAVSRYTF	TGTGCCAGCAGTTTAGGATTTGGGGCCGTCTCTCGCTACACCTTC
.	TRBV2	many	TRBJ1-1	CASNDPGRALF	TGTGCCAGCAACGACCCGGGACGTGCACTTTTT
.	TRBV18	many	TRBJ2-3	CASSPPSTSAEFRNTQYF	TGTGCCAGCTCACCACCTTCAACTTCGGCCGAGTTCAGGAATACGCAGTATTTT
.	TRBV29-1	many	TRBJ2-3	CSVDSAYTDTQYF	TGCAGCGTTGACTCAGCGTACACAGATACGCAGTATTTT
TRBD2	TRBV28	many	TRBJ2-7	CASSGTSGDSYEQYF	TGTGCCAGCAGTGGGACTAGCGGGGACTCCTACGAGCAGTACTTC
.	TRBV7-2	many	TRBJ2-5	CASSLYQRKGQETQYF	TGTGCCAGCAGCTTATATCAGAGGAAGGGTCAAGAGACCCAGTACTTC
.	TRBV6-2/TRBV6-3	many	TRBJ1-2	CASNRGRYGYTF	TGTGCCTCTAACCGGGGACGCTATGGCTACACCTTC
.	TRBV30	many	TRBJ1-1	CAWSVTSYTEAFF	TGTGCCTGGAGTGTAACCAGCTACACTGAAGCTTTCTTT
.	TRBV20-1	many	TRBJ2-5	CSARVWESAGETQYF	TGCAGTGCTAGAGTATGGGAGAGTGCCGGCGAGACCCAGTACTTC
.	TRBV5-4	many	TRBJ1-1	CASSFGGVGTEAFF	TGTGCCAGCAGCTTCGGCGGGGTTGGCACTGAAGCTTTCTTT
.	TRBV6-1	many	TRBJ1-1	CASSLIPQVMNTEAFF	TGTGCCAGCAGTCTTATACCCCAGGTCATGAACACTGAAGCTTTCTTT
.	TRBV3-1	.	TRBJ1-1	CASSLGRMRNTEAFF	TGTGCCAGCAGCCTCGGGAGGATGAGGAACACTGAAGCTTTCTTT
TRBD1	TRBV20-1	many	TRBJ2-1	CSATGATGSYNEQFF	TGCAGTGCTACCGGGGCGACAGGGTCCTACAATGAGCAGTTCTTC
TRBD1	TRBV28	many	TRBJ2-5	CASSLSPGTDQETQYF	TGTGCCAGCAGTTTGTCCCCCGGGACAGACCAAGAGACCCAGTACTTC
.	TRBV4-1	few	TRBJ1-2	CASSQEGGKNYGYTF	TGCGCCAGCAGCCAAGAGGGCGGCAAGAACTATGGCTACACCTTC
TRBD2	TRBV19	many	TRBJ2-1	CASSPLWGLAGGIEQFF	TGTGCCAGTAGTCCTTTATGGGGACTAGCGGGAGGGATTGAGCAGTTCTTC
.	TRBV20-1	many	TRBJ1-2	CSAPRRVNNYGYTF	TGCAGTGCTCCGCGGCGGGTTAATAACTATGGCTACACCTTC
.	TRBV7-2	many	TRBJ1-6	CASSPGALYNSPLHF	TGTGCCAGCAGCCCCGGGGCATTGTATAATTCACCCCTCCACTTT
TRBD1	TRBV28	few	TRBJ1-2	CASSLGTGGYGYTF	TGTGCCAGCAGTTTAGGGACAGGGGGCTATGGCTACACCTTC
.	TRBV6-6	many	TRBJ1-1	CASSYASGTLAFF	TGTGCCAGCAGTTACGCGTCCGGGACGCTAGCTTTCTTT
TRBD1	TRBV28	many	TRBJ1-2	CASSEQGKGYGYTF	TGTGCCAGCAGTGAACAGGGGAAAGGCTATGGCTACACCTTC
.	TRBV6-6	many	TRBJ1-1	CASSYAGTEAFF	TGTGCCAGCAGTTACGCTGGTACTGAAGCTTTCTTT
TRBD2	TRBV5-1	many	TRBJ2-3	CASSLGTSADTQYF	TGCGCCAGCAGCTTGGGGACTAGCGCAGATACGCAGTATTTT
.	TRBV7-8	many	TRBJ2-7	CASSSRRGGGYEQYF	TGTGCCAGCAGCTCCCGTCGGGGAGGCGGGTACGAGCAGTACTTC
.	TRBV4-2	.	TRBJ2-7	CASSQEEDRLYEQYF	TGTGCCAGCAGCCAAGAAGAAGATAGGCTCTACGAGCAGTACTTC
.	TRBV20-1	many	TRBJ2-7	CSAREGGNSYEQYF	TGCAGTGCTAGAGAAGGCGGGAACTCCTACGAGCAGTACTTC
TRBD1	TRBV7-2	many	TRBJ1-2	CASSQGQNYGYTF	TGTGCCAGCAGCCAGGGACAGAACTATGGCTACACCTTC
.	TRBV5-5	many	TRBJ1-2	CASSLDQGAGGYTF	TGTGCCAGCAGCTTGGATCAGGGCGCGGGTGGCTACACCTTC
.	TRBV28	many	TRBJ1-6	CASSFPRWVQRNSPLHF	TGTGCCAGCAGTTTTCCCCGTTGGGTCCAGAGAAATTCACCCCTCCACTTT
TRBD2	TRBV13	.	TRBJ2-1	CASSGGTSRVNEQFF	TGTGCCAGCAGCGGTGGGACTAGCAGGGTCAATGAGCAGTTCTTC
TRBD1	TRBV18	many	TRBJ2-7	CASSPGQDYEQYF	TGTGCCAGCAGCCCGGGACAGGATTACGAGCAGTACTTC
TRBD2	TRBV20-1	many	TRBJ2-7	CSARGSGTRSYEQYF	TGCAGTGCTAGAGGTTCCGGGACTAGATCCTACGAGCAGTACTTC
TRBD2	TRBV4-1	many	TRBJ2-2	CASSQAIAGLSTGELFF	TGCGCCAGCAGCCAAGCTATCGCGGGACTATCGACCGGGGAGCTGTTTTTT
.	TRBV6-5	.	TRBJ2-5	CASSYSWGAETQYF	TGTGCCAGCAGTTACTCATGGGGAGCCGAGACCCAGTACTTC
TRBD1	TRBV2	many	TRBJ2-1	CASRHGTDYNEQFF	TGTGCCAGCAGGCACGGGACAGACTACAATGAGCAGTTCTTC